This passage covers 9 T cell receptor beta chains from one sample sequenced in a study of T cell changes during pregnancy in multiple sclerosis. Repertoires were generated with immunoSEQ multiplex PCR, while TCRdb's copy carries only in-frame clones and drops some. The profile shows around 30,000 clones, over 75% of them singletons. The starting material was CD8+ T cells from peripheral blood mononuclear cells, obtained in the second trimester of pregnancy. Receptors were obtained from a female donor with multiple sclerosis, enrolled in a pregnancy study.

The genes are TRBV7-9 and TRBJ1-4; TRBD1 agrees at 8 bases. Germline CDR1 and CDR2: SEHNR and FQNEAQ (reference sequence). The CDR3 sequence is 14 residues long. Germline trimming cut 1 base from V and 7 bases from J; bases unmatched to any gene: 2. As DNA, the CDR3 is TGTGCCAGCAGCTTAGTACAGGGGGGTGAAAAACTGTTTTTT. Translation: CASSLVQGGEKLFF.

The V gene is TRBV7-3, the J gene TRBJ2-7, with 9 bases matching TRBD1. V lost 6 bases, J lost 1 base, and 10 bases stayed unmatched. The germline gives CDR1 SGHTA, CDR2 FQGTGA. The CDR3 is made up of 16 amino acids. CDR3 loop: CASSSLWGTGSYEQYF. Written as DNA, the CDR3 is TGTGCCAGCAGTTCTCTTTGGGGGACAGGGTCCTACGAGCAGTACTTC.

This chain uses TRBV4-1 with TRBJ2-7, with a tentative D call TRBD1 (7 bases). The CDR3 totals 15 residues. The germline CDR1 and CDR2 sequences are MGHRA and YSYEKL. Trimming left V 0 bases short and J 4 bases short, with 13 bases between. CDR3 region: CASSQEGAGGYEQYF. As DNA, the CDR3 is TGCGCCAGCAGCCAAGAGGGGGCAGGGGGGTACGAGCAGTACTTC.

This clone appeared a single time. The V and J genes are TRBV5-4 and TRBJ1-1, with D perhaps TRBD1 (6 bases). V lost 3 bases and J lost 2, with 20 bases in between. The CDR3 is 17 residues long. Per the germline V gene, CDR1 is SGHNT and CDR2 is YYREEE (reference sequence). The CDR3 region has the DNA TGTGCCAGCAGCTGGGAGGGGGACGCCAGGGACAACACTGAAGCTTTCTTT. Translating it yields CASSWEGDARDNTEAFF.

This chain links TRBV4-1 with TRBJ1-4; D gene ambiguous. CDR1 and CDR2 from the germline V gene are MGHRA and YSYEKL. This CDR3 comprises 16 residues. Trimming took 0 bases from V and 4 from J, leaving 12 bases between them. CDR3 DNA sequence: TGCGCCAGCAGCCAAGATGGTGAGGGAATTAATGAAAAACTGTTTTTT. Its protein product is CASSQDGEGINEKLFF.

The rearrangement joins TRBV10-3 to TRBJ1-5; a weak D match, TRBD1 (5 bases). V was pared by 7 bases and J by 9 bases, with 16 bases between. CDR3 size: 13 residues. Germline V gives CDR1 ENHRY, CDR2 SYGVKD. The CDR3 region has the DNA TGTGCCATCACTACCGACCCAGGGCGGCCCCAGCATTTT. Residues: CAITTDPGRPQHF.

The V gene is TRBV5-4, the J gene TRBJ2-1; 12 positions match TRBD1. The length of the CDR3 is 13 residues. CDR1 and CDR2 from the germline V gene are SGHNT and YYREEE (reference sequence). Trimming cost V 7 bases and J 10 bases; bases outside gene matches: 6. The CDR3 DNA sequence: TGTGCCAGCCCTGGGACAGGGGGCAAGGAGCAGTTCTTC. It codes for CASPGTGGKEQFF.

The V and J genes are TRBV19 and TRBJ1-5; no clear D. The CDR3 is 14 amino acids. V dropped 5 bases and J dropped 7 bases, with 15 bases sitting between them. Per germline, CDR1 LNHDA and CDR2 SQIVND (reference sequence). Here the CDR3 DNA reads TGTGCCAGTAGTCGCAGGCCCTTCAGGCAGCCCCAGCATTTT. Amino acid sequence: CASSRRPFRQPQHF.

The V gene is TRBV28, the J gene TRBJ2-7; 11 bases fit TRBD2. Losses at the gene ends were 7 bases for V and 2 bases for J; bases not matched to a gene: 4. The CDR3 is 14 amino acids. Germline CDR1 reads MDHEN; CDR2 reads SYDVKM. In DNA form, the CDR3 reads TGTGCCAGCACAGCACTAGCGGGGGCCTACGAGCAGTACTTC. This encodes CASTALAGAYEQYF.